The clone carrying this TCR beta chain was seen a single time. Sequenced by immunoSEQ multiplex PCR; TCRdb stores in-frame clones only, minus some. The data show over 100,000 clones, more than 80% seen once. Germline CDR1 MDHEN, CDR2 SYDVKM. This CDR3 has 17 amino acids. The V gene end was trimmed by 5 bases and the J gene end by 7 bases; junction bases not matched to a gene: 13. These data are taken from a study of T cell responses to AZD1222 COVID-19 vaccine. The J gene is TRBJ1-4, the V gene TRBV28; 10 bases align to TRBD1. The clonotype originates from an adult in good health. The sample was peripheral blood, taken on day 0 of AZD1222 vaccination. CDR3 nucleotide sequence: TGTGCCAGCAGTACCGGGACAGGGGATCTTATTGGTGAAAAACTGTTTTTT. Translation: CASSTGTGDLIGEKLFF.